The 30 T cell receptor beta chains below come from one sample, sequenced in a study of cytomegalovirus exposure and HLA in healthy donors. The PCR contained 60 Vbeta and 13 Jbeta primers. The table came from immunoSEQ multiplex PCR; TCRdb's copy has only in-frame clones and leaves some out. The sample contains roughly 150,000 clones, roughly 80% of which appear only once. Sequencing used PBMCs. Receptors originate from a male donor in good health and CMV-seropositive.

This sequence joins TRBV4-3 and TRBJ2-5, with D possibly matching TRBD1 (6 bases). TRBJ2-7 explains the end of the DNA better; the J call may be wrong. The CDR3 runs to 15 residues. Germline values: CDR1 LGHNA, CDR2 YSLEER. The DNA of the CDR3 is TGCGCCAGCAGCCAAGATCGAGGACAGACTTACGAGCAGTACTTC. Translating it yields CASSQDRGQTYEQYF.

This CDR3 is CASSQGREGLEQFF. The CDR3 DNA follows: TGCGCCAGCAGCCAGGGGCGGGAGGGCCTAGAGCAGTTCTTC. The J gene is TRBJ2-1, the V gene TRBV5-1, with 9 bases matching TRBD2. The CDR3 has 14 residues. Germline V gene data show CDR1 as SGHRS and CDR2 as YFSETQ. After removal of 4 bases from V and 10 bases from J, the junction contained 9 bases not matched to a gene.

The chain recombines TRBV5-8 with TRBJ1-3; D gene unclear. CDR1 SGHTS and CDR2 YDEGEE come from the germline V gene. CDR3 size: 15 residues. V was pared by 1 base and J by 1 base, with 9 bases between. CDR3 sequence: CASSLQAASGNTIYF. The CDR3 DNA reads as TGTGCCAGCAGCTTGCAGGCCGCGTCTGGAAACACCATATATTTT.

This chain connects TRBV18 to TRBJ2-7, with D possibly matching TRBD1 (5 bases). Trimming took off 2 bases at V and 5 bases at J, with 13 bases between the two ends. Per the germline V gene, CDR1 is KGHSH and CDR2 is LQKENI. CDR3 length equals 14 residues. CDR3 in DNA: TGTGCCAGCTCACCAATCGAGACAGCCCACGAGCAGTACTTC. It specifies CASSPIETAHEQYF.

The chain couples TRBV30 to TRBJ1-2; D remains unclear. Trimming pared 0 bases from V and 4 bases from J, leaving 9 bases between. CDR1 and CDR2 (germline): GTSNPN, SVGIG (reference sequence). The length of the CDR3 is 13 residues. The CDR3 DNA is TGTGCCTGGAGTGTGGTCGGGATCTATGGCTACACCTTC. Translated: CAWSVVGIYGYTF.

V is TRBV7-2 and J is TRBJ1-2; TRBD1 matches 7 bases. Germline CDR1 is SGHTA and CDR2 is FQGNSA. The CDR3 is 16 residues long. J gave up 2 bases and V 4 bases, and 10 bases lay outside the gene matches. CDR3 coding DNA: TGTGCCAGCAGCTCAGGGGGGACACCGCTAAACTATGGCTACACCTTC. It is translated as CASSSGGTPLNYGYTF. The full variable domain, its missing parts supplied by reference TRBV7-2 and TRBJ1-2, is GAGVSQSPSNKVTEKGKDVELRCDPISGHTALYWYRQSLGQGLEFLIYFQGNSAPDKSGLPSDRFSAERTGGSVSTLTIQRTQQEDSAVYLCASSSGGTPLNYGYTFGSGTRLTVV.

V usage is TRBV9 and J usage is TRBJ2-1, with 9 nucleotides matching TRBD2. The CDR3 sequence is 16 residues long. Trimming removed 2 bases from V and 9 bases from J; junction bases left unmatched: 12. CDR1 and CDR2 from the germline V gene are SGDLS and YYNGEE. CDR3 amino acids: CASSVPSSGVIGEQFF. CDR3 DNA: TGTGCCAGCAGCGTCCCCTCTAGCGGGGTTATAGGTGAGCAGTTCTTC.

This clone was recorded once. The same CDR3 also results from other DNA sequences found in this sample. The rearrangement joins TRBV27 to TRBJ2-7, with 7 bases matching TRBD1. CDR1 is MNHEY and CDR2 is SMNVEV in the germline V gene (reference sequence). Trimming removed 3 bases from V and 2 bases from J; junction bases left unmatched: 4. This CDR3 region has 14 residues. In nucleotides, the CDR3 is TGTGCCAGCAGTTTCGGGACAGAAGCCTACGAGCAGTACTTC. This translates into CASSFGTEAYEQYF.

This chain uses TRBV6-1 with TRBJ1-1; 8 bases are a match to TRBD1. CDR3 size: 14 residues. Germline CDR1 is MNHNS and CDR2 is SASEGT. With V trimmed by 6 bases and J by 1 base, 4 bases remained unmatched. CDR3: CASRAGQENTEAFF. In DNA form, the CDR3 reads TGTGCCAGCAGAGCGGGACAGGAGAACACTGAAGCTTTCTTT.

The V and J genes are TRBV30 and TRBJ2-5; TRBD1 aligns across 7 bases. The J call may be mistaken, given a closer DNA end match to TRBJ2-7. The length of the CDR3 is 17 residues. Germline CDR1 GTSNPN, CDR2 SVGIG (reference sequence). The CDR3: CAWSGVLRTGLTYEQYF. The CDR3 nucleotides read TGTGCCTGGAGCGGTGTTCTGCGGACAGGCCTTACCTACGAGCAGTACTTC.

About this clone: Mismatch with germline at one junction end may stem from a read error. The rearrangement uses TRBV18 and TRBJ2-5; 9 bases are a match to TRBD1. The germline V gene encodes CDR1 KGHSH and CDR2 LQKENI. The CDR3 totals 15 residues. The CDR3, as DNA: TGTGCCAGCTCATCACCGGGACAGGGACAAGAGACCCAGTACTTC. It is translated as CASSSPGQGQETQYF.

The V call is TRBV25-1, the J call TRBJ2-1; D call uncertain. The CDR3 has 13 residues. The V end was cut by 2 bases, the J end by 4 bases, with 6 bases between. CDR1 is MGHDK, CDR2 SYGVNS, per germline. The CDR3 nucleotides are TGTGCCAGCAGTGAAAAACTGTACAATGAGCAGTTCTTC. Its translation: CASSEKLYNEQFF.

The V gene is TRBV6-4, the J gene TRBJ2-1, with TRBD2 identical over 13 bases. CDR3 size: 15 residues. Germline loops: CDR1 MRHNA, CDR2 SNTAGT. Losses at the gene ends were 4 bases for V and 9 bases for J; bases not matched to a gene: 6. DNA of the CDR3: TGTGCCAGCAGTGCCGGGACTAGCGGGATCGGTGAGCAGTTCTTC. It yields the protein CASSAGTSGIGEQFF.

The V gene is TRBV27, the J gene TRBJ2-1; D remains ambiguous. The germline V and J ends were trimmed by 5 bases and 6 bases, with 14 bases remaining between them. The germline gives CDR1 MNHEY, CDR2 SMNVEV (reference sequence). CDR3 size: 14 residues. Here the CDR3 reads CASSLDRLLNEQFF. In DNA, the CDR3 is TGTGCCAGCAGTCTTGATAGACTGCTCAATGAGCAGTTCTTC.

The rearrangement joins TRBV19 to TRBJ2-4; TRBD1 matches at 7 bases. There are 15 residues in the CDR3. CDR1 LNHDA and CDR2 SQIVND come from the germline V gene (reference sequence). With 5 bases clipped from V and 4 bases from J, the junction kept 8 bases outside the gene matches. CDR3 sequence reads: CASSSPGTVKNIQYF. CDR3 coding DNA: TGTGCCAGTAGTTCCCCCGGGACAGTGAAAAACATTCAGTACTTC.

This clone has just a few counts. The chain joins TRBV7-9 to TRBJ2-7, with TRBD1 matching over 10 bases. This CDR3 is built from 16 residues. Trimming at V came to 5 bases and at J to 5 bases, leaving 12 bases not matched to a gene. CDR1 is SEHNR and CDR2 is FQNEAQ in the germline V gene (reference sequence). The DNA of the CDR3 is TGTGCCAGCAGCCCGACCCGGACAGGGGGTTTCAACGAGCAGTACTTC. Amino acids: CASSPTRTGGFNEQYF.

The CDR3 loop is CASRPWGLWETQYF. The DNA for the CDR3 is TGTGCCAGCAGGCCCTGGGGGCTTTGGGAGACCCAGTACTTC. The chain joins TRBV2 to TRBJ2-5; possibly TRBD1 for D (6 bases). V was cut by 6 bases and J by 5 bases, with 16 bases left in between. The CDR3 sequence is 14 residues long. CDR1 and CDR2 from the germline V gene are SNHLY and FYNNEI.

The chain links TRBV11-2 to TRBJ2-3; the D gene is possibly TRBD2 (5 bases). V lost 0 bases to trimming and J lost 2 bases, with 9 bases between them. Per the germline V gene, CDR1 is SGHAT and CDR2 is FQNNGV. CDR3 size: 15 residues. The CDR3 nucleotides read TGTGCCAGCAGCTTAGAATGGACTTACACAGATACGCAGTATTTT. This translates into CASSLEWTYTDTQYF.

The J gene is TRBJ1-2, the V gene TRBV30, with D uncertain. Trimming pared 2 bases from V and 5 bases from J, leaving 24 bases between. The CDR3 has 17 residues. Germline V lookup: CDR1 GTSNPN, CDR2 SVGIG (reference sequence). The CDR3, as DNA: TGTGCCTGGAGTCCATCCCCCGGGATTATGAGAGGGTATGGCTACACCTTC. Protein product: CAWSPSPGIMRGYGYTF.

This clone was counted between two and nine times. This rearrangement joins TRBV5-6 to TRBJ1-1, with D uncertain. V was pared by 1 base and J by 3 bases, with 7 bases between. The V gene's germline CDR1 is SGHDT and CDR2 YYEEEE. The CDR3 has 13 residues. CDR3 DNA: TGTGCCAGCAGCTTGACAGTATACACTGAAGCTTTCTTT. It translates to CASSLTVYTEAFF.

This chain joins TRBV15 and TRBJ2-4, with 9 positions matching TRBD1. This CDR3 spans 18 amino acids. Germline V gene lookup returns CDR1 LNHNV and CDR2 YYDKDF (reference sequence). Unmatched junction bases numbered 12, after V lost 0 bases and J lost 6 bases. The CDR3 region is CATSRDLTGTGYRNIQYF. As DNA, the CDR3 is TGTGCCACCAGCAGAGATTTAACGGGGACAGGGTATAGAAACATTCAGTACTTC.

The chain carries TRBV28 and TRBJ1-5; 7 bases agree with TRBD1. Germline lookup yields CDR1 MDHEN and CDR2 SYDVKM. The CDR3 consists of 13 residues. Trimming at V came to 10 bases and at J to 4 bases, leaving 7 bases not matched to a gene. CDR3 amino acids: CATQTGRNQPQHF. The CDR3 DNA reads as TGTGCCACCCAGACAGGGAGGAATCAGCCCCAGCATTTT. The full variable domain, completed using reference TRBV28 and TRBJ1-5, is DVKVTQSSRYLVKRTGEKVFLECVQDMDHENMFWYRQDPGLGLRLIYFSYDVKMKEKGDIPEGYSVSREKKERFSLILESASTNQTSMYLCATQTGRNQPQHFGDGTRLSIL.

The J gene is TRBJ2-7, the V gene TRBV14, with D possibly TRBD1 on 6 matching bases. This CDR3 has 12 amino acids. With 1 base removed from V and 10 bases from J, the gap between germline ends came to 11 bases. The germline gives CDR1 SGHDN, CDR2 FVKESK. The CDR3 region has the DNA TGTGCCAGCAGCCAAGGACAGGTTCTTCAGTACTTC. Translated, it gives CASSQGQVLQYF.

Regarding this clone: This sample also contains other DNA sequences that code for the same CDR3. This chain joins TRBV11-2 and TRBJ1-2; 8 bases map to TRBD1. V lost 5 bases and J lost 4; bases outside the gene matches: 9. Germline-derived CDR1 and CDR2 are SGHAT and FQNNGV. The CDR3 is 15 residues long. This chain's CDR3 is CASSPIRGLRYGYTF. In nucleotides, the CDR3 is TGTGCCAGCAGCCCAATCAGGGGGCTCCGCTATGGCTACACCTTC.

This clone was seen a few times. The chain carries TRBV7-8 and TRBJ2-3; 9 positions match TRBD2. Germline CDR1 SGHVS, CDR2 FQNEAQ. The V gene end was trimmed by 5 bases and the J gene end by 7 bases; junction bases not matched to a gene: 13. The CDR3 has 16 residues. CDR3 sequence: CASSASWREGGNTQYF. The CDR3 coding sequence is TGTGCCAGCAGCGCCTCCTGGCGGGAGGGGGGAAATACGCAGTATTTT.

This chain uses TRBV9 with TRBJ1-2; unclear D gene. CDR3 size: 11 residues. Deletions cut 5 bases from V and 6 bases from J, with 8 bases between. Germline-derived CDR1 and CDR2 are SGDLS and YYNGEE. The CDR3 sequence is CASRESDGYTF. The CDR3 nucleotides are TGTGCCAGCAGGGAGAGTGATGGCTACACCTTC.

The genes are TRBV30 and TRBJ1-1; the match to TRBD1 covers 7 bases. The CDR3 sequence is 15 residues long. V gave up 2 bases and J gave up 5 bases; unmatched junction bases: 11. CDR1 is GTSNPN, CDR2 SVGIG, per germline (reference sequence). In DNA form, the CDR3 reads TGTGCCTGGAGTCCTCCTTTGACAGGGAGAACTGAAGCTTTCTTT. It translates to CAWSPPLTGRTEAFF.

V usage is TRBV5-1 and J usage is TRBJ2-2; D ambiguous. V gave up 2 bases and J gave up 5 bases, with 7 bases separating them. Germline CDR1 and CDR2: SGHRS and YFSETQ. The CDR3 consists of 13 residues. CDR3 protein: CASSFTETGELFF. The CDR3 nucleotides are TGCGCCAGCAGCTTCACAGAAACCGGGGAGCTGTTTTTT. Full variable domain (rest looked up from reference TRBV5-1 and TRBJ2-2): KAGVTQTPRYLIKTRGQQVTLSCSPISGHRSVSWYQQTPGQGLQFLFEYFSETQRNKGNFPGRFSGRQFSNSRSEMNVSTLELGDSALYLCASSFTETGELFFGEGSRLTVL.

The V gene is TRBV19, the J gene TRBJ1-1, with D possibly matching TRBD1 (6 bases). V was pared by 7 bases and J by 0 bases, with 12 bases between. CDR1 and CDR2 (germline): LNHDA, SQIVND (reference sequence). The CDR3 has 14 residues. The CDR3 DNA follows: TGTGCCAGTAATCCCAGGGGCCTGAACACTGAAGCTTTCTTT. Translation: CASNPRGLNTEAFF. Using reference TRBV19 and TRBJ1-1 for the parts outside the CDR3, the full variable domain is DGGITQSPKYLFRKEGQNVTLSCEQNLNHDAMYWYRQDPGQGLRLIYYSQIVNDFQKGDIAEGYSVSREKKESFPLTVTSAQKNPTAFYLCASNPRGLNTEAFFGQGTRLTVV.

This chain links TRBV7-2 with TRBJ1-4; no firm D call. The CDR3 runs 13 residues. Trimming removed 7 bases at V and 8 bases at J, with 14 bases between. Germline CDR1 is SGHTA and CDR2 is FQGNSA. The CDR3 reads CASNGVSGEKLFF. The CDR3 nucleotides are TGTGCCAGCAATGGGGTGAGCGGCGAAAAACTGTTTTTT.